These T cell receptor beta chains were read from a single sample in a study of Graves' ophthalmopathy and Graves' hyperthyroidism. TCRdb re-analysed the multiplex PCR reads in MiXCR, keeping a single row per CDR3 protein. The sample records some 750,000 distinct CDR3 sequences, roughly 40% being singletons. The sequencing input was peripheral blood. Receptors were obtained from an adult man with Graves' ophthalmopathy. Each CDR3 is given without its conserved first and last residue. Fields, in order: J gene, V gene, CDR3 protein.

J: TRBJ1-6
V: TRBV15
CDR3: ATSSIQGIGSPLH

J: TRBJ2-2
V: TRBV29-1
CDR3: SVEDRGMAGELF

J: TRBJ2-7
V: TRBV2
CDR3: ASSSTGQGNEQY

J: NA
V: TRBV6-6
CDR3: ASDRGLGEQF

J: TRBJ2-6
V: TRBV5-4
CDR3: ASTDGASYGANVLT

J: TRBJ2-2
V: TRBV10-3
CDR3: AISVSSGGITGELL

J: TRBJ2-7
V: TRBV2
CDR3: ASSRSVSDEQY

J: TRBJ2-5
V: TRBV10-2
CDR3: ASSRRGVSLRGETQY

J: TRBJ2-7
V: TRBV14
CDR3: ASSQGWAPYEQY

J: TRBJ2-2
V: TRBV10-2
CDR3: ASSDGGVRELF

J: TRBJ2-2
V: TRBV12-3/TRBV12-4
CDR3: ASSFSMRNTGELF

J: TRBJ1-2
V: TRBV29-1
CDR3: SVEPTGPPGYT

J: TRBJ1-1
V: TRBV7-9
CDR3: ASSVTGANTEAF

J: TRBJ2-2
V: TRBV7-4
CDR3: ASSVSGGIPGELF

J: TRBJ1-1
V: TRBV20-1
CDR3: SARLDRNTEAF

J: TRBJ2-7
V: TRBV9
CDR3: ASSQLGIAYEQY

J: TRBJ2-2
V: TRBV2
CDR3: ASSSTGTSHGELF

J: TRBJ2-7
V: TRBV5-6
CDR3: ASSLVAGDYEQY

J: TRBJ1-5
V: TRBV5-6
CDR3: ASSSGILNQPQH

J: TRBJ1-2
V: TRBV2
CDR3: ASSGTGALGDYT

J: TRBJ1-1
V: TRBV20-1
CDR3: SAKTAGWTEAF

J: TRBJ1-1
V: TRBV7-6
CDR3: ASSLNTDTEAF

J: TRBJ2-5
V: TRBV7-9
CDR3: ASSNGRIWGSGRETQY

J: TRBJ1-2
V: TRBV7-9
CDR3: ASSLAKGDGYT

J: TRBJ2-7
V: TRBV9
CDR3: ASSPGGDAAYEQY

J: TRBJ1-5
V: TRBV10-3
CDR3: AISGTAGQPQH

J: TRBJ2-7
V: TRBV5-4
CDR3: AWGRQGAYEQY

J: TRBJ1-2
V: TRBV7-9
CDR3: ASSTGQGSYT

J: TRBJ2-2
V: TRBV29-1
CDR3: SAPGGFTGELF

J: TRBJ1-1
V: TRBV20-1
CDR3: SVDETANTEAF

J: TRBJ2-5
V: TRBV20-1
CDR3: SASLGLAAITWEETQY

J: TRBJ1-5
V: TRBV7-9
CDR3: ASSFFNSNQPQH

J: TRBJ1-4
V: TRBV28
CDR3: ASSLSRVRGLF

J: TRBJ1-1
V: TRBV6-5
CDR3: ASSYSVDGEAF

J: TRBJ2-7
V: TRBV5-6
CDR3: ASSFFWRESYEQY

J: TRBJ2-5
V: TRBV5-4
CDR3: ASSNELFIETQY

J: TRBJ1-2
V: TRBV7-9
CDR3: ASSPPLAGAGYGYT

J: TRBJ1-6
V: TRBV29-1
CDR3: SVATGQLNSPLH

J: TRBJ2-5
V: TRBV10-3
CDR3: AISGRYNSGVGETQY

J: TRBJ2-3
V: TRBV15
CDR3: ATSGREAYGGDTQY

J: TRBJ2-5
V: TRBV20-1
CDR3: SAGPGQWETQY

J: TRBJ2-7
V: TRBV25-1
CDR3: ASSARVLLAGEGYEQY